The clone carrying this T cell receptor beta chain occurred a few times. TCRdb reanalysed the RT-PCR reads using MiXCR and keeps one entry per CDR3 protein. Among roughly 940,000 distinct CDR3 sequences, under 20% were seen once, and the ten largest hold 5.5% to 6.5%. These data are taken from a study of patients and donors after allogeneic stem cell transplantation. The CDR3 is 15 residues long. V shed 7 bases, J shed 5 bases, and the junction held 13 bases outside the gene matches. Germline lookup yields CDR1 MNHNS and CDR2 SASEGT. This clonotype originated in a human donor who was either an allogeneic HSCT recipient or a stem cell or donor lymphocyte infusion donor (not recorded which). It is not recorded whose cells these are; they may come from a transplant donor. The rearrangement uses TRBV6-1 and TRBJ2-7; TRBD2 matches at 8 bases. Sequenced input: blood, either unsorted or a sorted T cell fraction (not recorded which). CDR3 sequence (DNA): TGTGCCAGCACCCCAGGGAGCGGGAGAGGAAACGAGCAGTACTTC. It yields the protein CASTPGSGRGNEQYF.